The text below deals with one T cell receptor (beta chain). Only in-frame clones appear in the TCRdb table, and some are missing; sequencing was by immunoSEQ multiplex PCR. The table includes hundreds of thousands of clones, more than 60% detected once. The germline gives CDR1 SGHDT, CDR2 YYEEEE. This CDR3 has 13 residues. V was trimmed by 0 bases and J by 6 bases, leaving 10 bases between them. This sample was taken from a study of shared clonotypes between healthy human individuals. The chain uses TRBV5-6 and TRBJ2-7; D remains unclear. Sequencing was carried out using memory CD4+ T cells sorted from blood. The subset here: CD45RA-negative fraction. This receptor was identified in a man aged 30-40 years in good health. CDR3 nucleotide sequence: TGTGCCAGCAGCTTGGCCGGTCGGAGCGAGCAGTACTTC. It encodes CASSLAGRSEQYF.